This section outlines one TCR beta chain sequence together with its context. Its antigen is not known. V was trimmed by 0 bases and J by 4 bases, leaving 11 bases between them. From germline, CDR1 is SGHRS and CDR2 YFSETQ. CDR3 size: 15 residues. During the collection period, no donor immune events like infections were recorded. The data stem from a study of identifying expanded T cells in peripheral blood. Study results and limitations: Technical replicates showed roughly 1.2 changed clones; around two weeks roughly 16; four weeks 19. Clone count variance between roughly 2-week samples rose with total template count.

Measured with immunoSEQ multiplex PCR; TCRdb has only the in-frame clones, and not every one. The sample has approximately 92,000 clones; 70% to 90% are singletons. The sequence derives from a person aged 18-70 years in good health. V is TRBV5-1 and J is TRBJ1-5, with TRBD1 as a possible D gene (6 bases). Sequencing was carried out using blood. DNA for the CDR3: TGCGCCAGCAGCTTGGGAGGGGGGTCTAATCAGCCCCAGCATTTT. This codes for CASSLGGGSNQPQHF.